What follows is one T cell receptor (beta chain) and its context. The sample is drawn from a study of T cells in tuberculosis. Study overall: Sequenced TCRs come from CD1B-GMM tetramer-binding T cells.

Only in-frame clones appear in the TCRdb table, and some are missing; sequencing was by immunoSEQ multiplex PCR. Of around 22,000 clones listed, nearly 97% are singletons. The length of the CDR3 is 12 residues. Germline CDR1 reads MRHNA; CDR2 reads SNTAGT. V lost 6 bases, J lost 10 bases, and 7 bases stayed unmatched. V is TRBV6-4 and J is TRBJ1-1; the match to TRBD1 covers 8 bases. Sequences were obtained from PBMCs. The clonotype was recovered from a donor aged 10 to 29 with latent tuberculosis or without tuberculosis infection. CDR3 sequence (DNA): TGTGCCAGCAGCCGACAGGGGAAGGCAGCTTTCTTT. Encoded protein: CASSRQGKAAFF.